The source of this T cell receptor (beta chain) is a study of blood T cell repertoires in COVID-19. Study summary: Spain, Italy and the United States supplied samples that represented acute and convalescent COVID-19.

The authors' processing: Amplifying reference gene primers gave estimates of nucleated cell counts. The assay was immunoSEQ multiplex PCR, and TCRdb's table has in-frame clones only and misses some. V and J calls and clone size are copied from that table; D and trimming were computed from the DNA. The sample has under 200,000 clones, 84% seen once. The length of the CDR3 is 15 residues. Germline V gene sequence: CDR1 LNHNV, CDR2 YYDKDF (reference sequence). V gave up 1 base and J gave up 1 base; unmatched junction bases: 3. The receptor comes from an elderly woman with COVID-19, enrolled during active disease. V gene TRBV15 combines with J gene TRBJ2-5, with 7 bases lining up with TRBD1. Sequencing input: peripheral blood. The CDR3 DNA is TGTGCCACCAGCAGAGGCCGGGACAGCCAAGAGACCCAGTACTTC. Protein: CATSRGRDSQETQYF.